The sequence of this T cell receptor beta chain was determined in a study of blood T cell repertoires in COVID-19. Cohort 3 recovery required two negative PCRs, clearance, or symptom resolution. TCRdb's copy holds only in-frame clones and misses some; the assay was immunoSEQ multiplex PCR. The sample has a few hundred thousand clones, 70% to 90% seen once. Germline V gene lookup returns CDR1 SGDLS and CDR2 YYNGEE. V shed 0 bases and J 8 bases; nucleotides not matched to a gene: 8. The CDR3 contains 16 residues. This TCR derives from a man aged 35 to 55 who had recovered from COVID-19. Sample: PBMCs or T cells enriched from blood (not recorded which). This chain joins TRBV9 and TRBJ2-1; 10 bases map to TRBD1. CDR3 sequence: CASSVDGDRGRDEQFF. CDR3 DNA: TGTGCCAGCAGCGTAGATGGGGACAGGGGCAGGGATGAGCAGTTCTTC.